The clone carrying this TCR beta chain was counted between two and nine times. This sample stems from a study of blood T cells in healthy people across ages. Through a sample-barcoded 5' primer and a J-beta primer mix, a second PCR was run for about 7 to 12 cycles. One entry per CDR3 protein results from TCRdb running MiXCR on the 5' RACE reads. The sample carries around 800,000 distinct CDR3 sequences, 40% to 50% recorded once. With 6 bases clipped from V and 4 bases from J, the junction kept 5 bases outside the gene matches. Germline lookup yields CDR1 SQVTM and CDR2 ANQGSEA. CDR3 length: 12 residues.

The sample comprised blood. The chain has TRBV29-1 and TRBJ2-7, with 8 bases lining up with TRBD1. The sequence was obtained from a man aged 55 to 70 in good health. For the CDR3, the DNA is TGCAGCGTCGGACAGGGTGTGTACGAGCAGTACTTC. It codes for CSVGQGVYEQYF.